Below are 31 T cell receptor beta chains sequenced from a single sample in a study of blood T cells in healthy people across ages. PCR was performed a second time for about 7 to 12 cycles using a sample-barcoded 5' primer and a J-beta primer mix. TCRdb called the 5' RACE reads again in MiXCR, with one record for every CDR3 protein. This sample has 910,000 or so distinct CDR3 sequences, with roughly 51% found just once. Material: blood. These receptors came from a woman between 55 and 75 years old in good health.

The chain recombines TRBV5-1 with TRBJ2-1, with a tentative D call TRBD2 (7 bases). Trimming pared 4 bases from V and 9 bases from J, leaving 17 bases between. CDR3 length: 14 residues. CDR1 and CDR2 (germline): SGHRS, YFSETQ. DNA for the CDR3: TGCGCCAGCAGCCCGGACGGGGGGCGGACTGAGCAGTTCTTC. Translating gives CASSPDGGRTEQFF.

V gene TRBV28 combines with J gene TRBJ2-1; no definite D call. The CDR3 sequence is 15 residues long. V lost 5 bases and J lost 0, with 11 bases in between. Germline CDR1 reads MDHEN; CDR2 reads SYDVKM. The DNA for the CDR3 is TGTGCCAGCAGTCGTCTCCGGAGCTCCTACAATGAGCAGTTCTTC. It translates to CASSRLRSSYNEQFF.

V usage is TRBV4-1 and J usage is TRBJ1-2; 7 bases are shared with TRBD1. CDR3 length: 17 amino acids. In germline, CDR1 is MGHRA, CDR2 YSYEKL. The ends lost 3 bases at V and 2 bases at J; junction bases unmatched: 12. CDR3 residues: CASSQGALTGINYGYTF. Here the CDR3 DNA reads TGCGCCAGCAGCCAGGGGGCTCTGACAGGGATCAACTATGGCTACACCTTC.

The CDR3 sequence is CASSLPLPGTGAGYTF. CDR3 coding DNA: TGTGCCAGCAGTTTACCCCTTCCCGGGACAGGGGCTGGCTACACCTTC. The chain joins TRBV28 to TRBJ1-2; 10 bases fit TRBD1. This CDR3 spans 16 amino acids. Per the germline V gene, CDR1 is MDHEN and CDR2 is SYDVKM. The ends lost 2 bases at V and 7 bases at J; junction bases unmatched: 10.

V is TRBV6-5 and J is TRBJ2-7; D is ambiguous. The CDR3 runs to 15 residues. Trimming shortened V by 4 bases and J by 7 bases, and 20 bases separated the two germline ends. In germline, CDR1 is MNHEY, CDR2 SVGAGI. This chain's CDR3 is CASSSGGIRRNEQYF. In DNA form, the CDR3 reads TGTGCCAGCAGTTCCGGTGGAATTAGGCGGAATGAGCAGTACTTC.

In nucleotides, the CDR3 is TGTGCCAGCAGCTCCCGACAGAGAACTAGCTATGGCTACACCTTC. Its translation is CASSSRQRTSYGYTF. V usage is TRBV13 and J usage is TRBJ1-2; perhaps TRBD1 as D (5 bases). With 4 bases removed from V and 4 bases from J, the gap between germline ends came to 16 bases. Germline V CDR1 and CDR2: PRHDT, FYEKMQ (reference sequence). CDR3 size: 15 residues.

On this clonotype: One junction end does not reproduce the germline sequence, and a read error may be involved. This chain links TRBV7-2 with TRBJ2-1; D tentatively fits TRBD1 or TRBD2 (5 bases each). Germline CDR1 is SGHTA and CDR2 is FQGNSA. The length of the CDR3 is 18 residues. As DNA, the CDR3 is TGTGTCAGCAGCTTATTTGTATCGGGGCGTAGCTCCTACAATGAGCAGTTCTTC. It codes for CVSSLFVSGRSSYNEQFF.

Of note for this clonotype: An end of the junction does not agree with germline; a read error may underlie this. The V gene is TRBV15, the J gene TRBJ1-6; D is uncertain. From germline, CDR1 is LNHNV and CDR2 YYDKDF (reference sequence). The CDR3 sequence is 16 residues long. The CDR3 nucleotides read TGTGCCACCAGCCTACAAAGGGCCTCCTATAATTCACCCCCCCACTTT. Translating it yields CATSLQRASYNSPPHF.

This clonotype was observed a few times. This chain links TRBV6-1 with TRBJ1-4; weak D call: TRBD1 (5 bases). Trimming removed 5 bases at V and 7 bases at J, with 11 bases between. CDR1 and CDR2 from the germline V gene are MNHNS and SASEGT. The CDR3 is 13 amino acids. The DNA for the CDR3 is TGTGCCAGCAGTCCAACGGGACTTGAAAAACTGTTTTTT. Amino acids: CASSPTGLEKLFF.

The table lists this clonotype with a few counts. The chain carries TRBV4-3 and TRBJ2-3, with no clear D. This CDR3 has 14 amino acids. With 0 bases removed from V and 2 bases from J, the gap between germline ends came to 6 bases. Germline CDR1 and CDR2: LGHNA and YSLEER. The CDR3 coding sequence is TGCGCCAGCAGCCAAGATTCGGCCACAGATACGCAGTATTTT. Its protein is CASSQDSATDTQYF.

CDR3 coding DNA: TGCAGTGCTAGCCGGGACAGCAAAAACATTCAGTACTTC. Translation: CSASRDSKNIQYF. This sequence joins TRBV20-1 and TRBJ2-4; 7 positions match TRBD1. This CDR3 spans 13 amino acids. CDR1 is DFQATT and CDR2 is SNEGSKA in the germline V gene (reference sequence). Germline trimming cut 3 bases from V and 3 bases from J; bases unmatched to any gene: 2.

The rearrangement links TRBV7-9 to TRBJ2-7, with D perhaps TRBD1 or TRBD2 (6 bases each). The CDR3 is made up of 17 amino acids. Per the germline V gene, CDR1 is SEHNR and CDR2 is FQNEAQ (reference sequence). V was trimmed by 0 bases and J by 3 bases, leaving 18 bases between them. CDR3 DNA: TGTGCCAGCAGCTTAGCGCAGGGACGGGGGCCAAACTACGAGCAGTACTTC. It translates to CASSLAQGRGPNYEQYF.

In this sample, this clonotype turned up a few times. This may be a read error: a much more frequent sequence differs by one nucleotide. This chain joins TRBV25-1 and TRBJ1-2; D may be TRBD1 (5 bases). There are 14 residues in the CDR3. Germline V gene data show CDR1 as MGHDK and CDR2 as SYGVNS. Deletions cut 6 bases from V and 3 bases from J, with 14 bases between. CDR3 sequence (DNA): TGTGCCAGCAGGGGGAGGAGGGGTGACTATGGCTACACCTTC. Its protein is CASRGRRGDYGYTF.

This clonotype has more than one count but fewer than ten. The chain is built from TRBV28 and TRBJ2-4; 8 bases align to TRBD1. Trimming at V came to 5 bases and at J to 13 bases, leaving 16 bases not matched to a gene. Looked up from germline, CDR1 is MDHEN and CDR2 is SYDVKM. The CDR3 is made up of 15 amino acids. The DNA of the CDR3 is TGTGCCAGCAGTCAAGCCCGACAGGGGTTACGGGAGCAGTACTTC. Amino acids: CASSQARQGLREQYF.

The chain carries TRBV2 and TRBJ2-3; 14 positions agree with TRBD2. The CDR3 loop spans 16 amino acids. The germline gives CDR1 SNHLY, CDR2 FYNNEI. V gave up 6 bases and J gave up 0 bases; unmatched junction bases: 2. The CDR3 DNA reads as TGTGCCAGCAGCGGGACTAGCGGGAGAAGCACAGATACGCAGTATTTT. Protein: CASSGTSGRSTDTQYF. Together with reference TRBV2 and TRBJ2-3, the CDR3 gives the full variable domain: EPEVTQTPSHQVTQMGQEVILRCVPISNHLYFYWYRQILGQKVEFLVSFYNNEISEKSEIFDDQFSVERPDGSNFTLKIRSTKLEDSAMYFCASSGTSGRSTDTQYFGPGTRLTVL.

V usage is TRBV28 and J usage is TRBJ1-2, with unresolved D. V gave up 5 bases and J gave up 3 bases, with 7 bases separating them. This CDR3 has 12 amino acids. Germline assignment: CDR1 MDHEN and CDR2 SYDVKM. The DNA for the CDR3 is TGTGCCAGCAGTCAAAGATACTATGGCTACACCTTC. It yields the protein CASSQRYYGYTF.

DNA for the CDR3: TGTGCCAGCAGCCAAGATTATGTAAGGGGACTAGCGGGAGAAAGGTCAGATACGCAGTATTTT. Protein sequence: CASSQDYVRGLAGERSDTQYF. This rearrangement joins TRBV4-2 to TRBJ2-3; 14 nucleotides agree with TRBD2. CDR3 length equals 21 residues. V trimming: 0 bases; J trimming: 4 bases; junction bases outside the gene matches: 15. The germline V gene encodes CDR1 LGHNA and CDR2 YNFKEQ.

V is TRBV18 and J is TRBJ2-7; D is possibly TRBD2 (5 bases). Looked up from germline, CDR1 is KGHSH and CDR2 is LQKENI. V shed 4 bases and J shed 2 bases, with 12 bases lying between them. The CDR3 length is 14 residues. This CDR3 is CASSRTLAPYEQYF. In DNA, the CDR3 is TGTGCCAGCTCACGGACTCTAGCACCCTACGAGCAGTACTTC.

The chain is built from TRBV4-1 and TRBJ2-1; no clear D gene. This CDR3 region has 12 residues. Germline V CDR1 and CDR2: MGHRA, YSYEKL. The V and J ends lost 5 bases and 7 bases respectively, with 9 bases between them. The CDR3 loop reads CASSNPVNEQFF. CDR3 sequence (DNA): TGCGCCAGCAGCAACCCGGTAAATGAGCAGTTCTTC.

This clonotype was found a few times. This chain uses TRBV4-3 with TRBJ2-7, with 8 nucleotides matching TRBD2. J gave up 0 bases and V 0 bases, and 1 base lay outside the gene matches. This CDR3 comprises 15 residues. The germline V gene has CDR1 LGHNA and CDR2 YSLEER. CDR3 amino acids: CASSQDSGDSYEQYF. CDR3 nucleotides: TGCGCCAGCAGCCAAGATAGCGGGGACTCCTACGAGCAGTACTTC.

This sequence joins TRBV4-1 and TRBJ2-7, with D possibly matching TRBD2 (5 bases). Trimming took 0 bases from V and 4 from J, leaving 13 bases between them. CDR1 and CDR2 from the germline V gene are MGHRA and YSYEKL. The CDR3 contains 15 residues. Written as DNA, the CDR3 is TGCGCCAGCAGCCAAGACGGGGTACGTTTGTACGAGCAGTACTTC. Its protein product is CASSQDGVRLYEQYF.

This clonotype was seen only a few times. The chain links TRBV10-3 to TRBJ2-3; D is possibly TRBD1 (6 bases). Trimming removed 6 bases from V and 2 bases from J, with 12 bases in between. The CDR3 is made up of 14 amino acids. The germline gives CDR1 ENHRY, CDR2 SYGVKD. CDR3 nucleotides: TGTGCCATCAGACGTGGGACAAACACAGATACGCAGTATTTT. Translation: CAIRRGTNTDTQYF.

The chain uses TRBV29-1 and TRBJ2-1; 8 bases are shared with TRBD2. CDR1 SQVTM and CDR2 ANQGSEA come from the germline V gene. The CDR3 consists of 12 residues. The CDR3 DNA reads as TGCGGTCTCACTAGCGGCTACAATGAGCAGTTCTTC. Its translation: CGLTSGYNEQFF.

A few counts support this clonotype. This sequence joins TRBV18 and TRBJ2-7; TRBD1 agrees at 8 bases. Looked up from germline, CDR1 is KGHSH and CDR2 is LQKENI. The V gene end was trimmed by 3 bases and the J gene end by 2 bases; junction bases not matched to a gene: 9. This CDR3 has 16 residues. In nucleotides, the CDR3 is TGTGCCAGCTCACCCACCGACGACAGGGGTACCTACGAGCAGTACTTC. Its translation: CASSPTDDRGTYEQYF.

This clonotype was seen a few times. V is TRBV4-2 and J is TRBJ2-3, with 9 bases matching TRBD1. This CDR3 is built from 17 residues. Germline V gene lookup returns CDR1 LGHNA and CDR2 YNFKEQ. The V gene end was trimmed by 4 bases and the J gene end by 0 bases; junction bases not matched to a gene: 8. The chain's CDR3 is CASSPGQGYTSTDTQYF. The CDR3 DNA sequence: TGTGCCAGCAGCCCGGGACAGGGATACACTAGCACAGATACGCAGTATTTT.

This clonotype has a single count. V gene TRBV12-3 or TRBV12-4 combines with J gene TRBJ2-5; 9 bases fit TRBD1. The junction had 27 bases not matched to a gene; V was cut back by 5 bases and J by 11 bases. There are 19 residues in the CDR3. The CDR3 DNA reads TGTGCCAGCAGTCGATCGGGACAGGGCGGCCTCGTGTTTGGGAATGAGCAGTACTTC. Protein product: CASSRSGQGGLVFGNEQYF.

This clonotype was detected only a few times. This rearrangement joins TRBV28 to TRBJ2-4, with TRBD2 matching 7 bases. Judging by the DNA end, TRBJ2-7 fits better; the J call may be wrong. CDR1 is MDHEN, CDR2 SYDVKM, per germline. The CDR3 contains 16 residues. CDR3 sequence reads: CASSLTAAGRAYEQYF. CDR3 coding DNA: TGTGCCAGCAGTTTAACGGCAGCAGGGAGGGCCTACGAGCAGTACTTC.

This clonotype was recorded many times. The chain recombines TRBV18 with TRBJ2-7; 9 bases are shared with TRBD2. The V and J ends lost 3 bases and 7 bases, in that order; junction bases with no gene match: 4. CDR1 KGHSH and CDR2 LQKENI come from the germline V gene. The CDR3 runs 13 residues. Written as DNA, the CDR3 is TGTGCCAGCTCACCGGGACTAGCAAGGGAGCAGTACTTC. Translating gives CASSPGLAREQYF.

This clonotype was observed at least ten times. The chain's CDR3 is CASSLGSRDANTGELFF. In DNA, the CDR3 is TGCGCCAGCAGCTTGGGATCGCGGGACGCGAACACCGGGGAGCTGTTTTTT. V gene TRBV5-1 combines with J gene TRBJ2-2; tentatively, D is TRBD2 (6 bases). The CDR3 contains 17 residues. CDR1 SGHRS and CDR2 YFSETQ come from the germline V gene. V dropped 0 bases and J dropped 0 bases, with 12 bases sitting between them.

The chain is built from TRBV7-2 and TRBJ1-5; 7 nucleotides align to TRBD1. The CDR3 is made up of 14 amino acids. J lost 8 bases, V lost 4 bases, and 8 bases had no gene match. The germline V gene encodes CDR1 SGHTA and CDR2 FQGNSA. CDR3 sequence (DNA): TGTGCCAGCAGCTCATACGTAACAGGGGAGCCCCAGCATTTT. Encoded protein: CASSSYVTGEPQHF. Filled out from reference TRBV7-2 and TRBJ1-5, the complete variable domain reads GAGVSQSPSNKVTEKGKDVELRCDPISGHTALYWYRQSLGQGLEFLIYFQGNSAPDKSGLPSDRFSAERTGGSVSTLTIQRTQQEDSAVYLCASSSYVTGEPQHFGDGTRLSIL.

This chain links TRBV6-4 with TRBJ2-3; D gene ambiguous. CDR1 MRHNA and CDR2 SNTAGT come from the germline V gene. V was shortened by 0 bases and J by 0 bases, with 13 bases between the two germline ends. The CDR3 spans 17 residues. CDR3 protein: CASSDSRAVSSTDTQYF. The CDR3, as DNA: TGTGCCAGCAGTGACTCGAGAGCCGTATCTAGCACAGATACGCAGTATTTT.